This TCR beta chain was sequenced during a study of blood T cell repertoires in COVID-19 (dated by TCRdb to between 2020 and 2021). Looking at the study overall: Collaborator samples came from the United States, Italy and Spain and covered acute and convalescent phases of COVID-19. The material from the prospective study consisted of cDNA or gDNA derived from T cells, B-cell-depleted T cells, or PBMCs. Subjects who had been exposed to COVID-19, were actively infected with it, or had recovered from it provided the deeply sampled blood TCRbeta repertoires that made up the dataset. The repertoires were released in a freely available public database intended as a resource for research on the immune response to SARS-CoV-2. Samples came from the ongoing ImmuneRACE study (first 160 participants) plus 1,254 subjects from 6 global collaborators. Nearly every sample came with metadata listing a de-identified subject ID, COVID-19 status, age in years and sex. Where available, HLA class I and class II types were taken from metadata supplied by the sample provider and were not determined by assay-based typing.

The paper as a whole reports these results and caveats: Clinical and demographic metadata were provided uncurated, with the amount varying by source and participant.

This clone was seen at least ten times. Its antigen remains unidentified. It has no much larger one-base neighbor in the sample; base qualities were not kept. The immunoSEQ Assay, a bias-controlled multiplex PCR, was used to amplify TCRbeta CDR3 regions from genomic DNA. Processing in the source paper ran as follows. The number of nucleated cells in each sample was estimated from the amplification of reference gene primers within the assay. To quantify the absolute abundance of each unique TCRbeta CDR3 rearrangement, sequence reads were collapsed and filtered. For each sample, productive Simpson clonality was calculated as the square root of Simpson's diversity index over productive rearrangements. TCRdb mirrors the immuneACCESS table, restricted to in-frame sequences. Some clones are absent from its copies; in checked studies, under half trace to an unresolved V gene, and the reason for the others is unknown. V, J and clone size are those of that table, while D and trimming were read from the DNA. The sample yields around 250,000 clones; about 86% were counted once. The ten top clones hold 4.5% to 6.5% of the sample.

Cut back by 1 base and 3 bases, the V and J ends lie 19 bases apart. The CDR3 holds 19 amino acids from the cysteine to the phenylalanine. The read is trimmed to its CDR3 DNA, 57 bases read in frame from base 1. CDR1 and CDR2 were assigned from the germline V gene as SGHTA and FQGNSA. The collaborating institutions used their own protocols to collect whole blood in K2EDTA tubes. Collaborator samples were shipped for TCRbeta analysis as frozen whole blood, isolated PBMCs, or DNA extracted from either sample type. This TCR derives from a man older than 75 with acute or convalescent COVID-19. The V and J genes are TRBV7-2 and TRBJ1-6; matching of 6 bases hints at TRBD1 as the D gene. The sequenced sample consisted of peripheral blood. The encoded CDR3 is CASSLGEGDGTFYNSPLHF. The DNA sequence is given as TGTGCCAGCAGCTTAGGAGAGGGGGACGGAACATTCTATAATTCACCCCTCCACTTT.